This T cell receptor (delta chain) emerged from a study of gamma-delta T cells after stem cell transplantation. Of note for this clone: A read error is possible here, since a much larger clone lies one base away.

Per germline, CDR1 GEAIGNYY and CDR2 EKD. CDR3 size: 15 residues. TCRdb used CATT to re-call clones from the RT-PCR reads. The sample contains over 1,300 delta-chain clones, more than 20% of which appear only once. The V and J genes are TRDV2 and TRDJ1; 11 bases are shared with TRDD3. The TCR sequence derives from a human donor. It is not recorded whose cells these are; they may come from a transplant donor. Sequenced input: gamma-delta T cells. The CDR3 here is CACGTWGIQGDKLIF. Written as DNA, the CDR3 is TGTGCCTGTGGCACCTGGGGGATACAGGGCGATAAACTCATCTTT.